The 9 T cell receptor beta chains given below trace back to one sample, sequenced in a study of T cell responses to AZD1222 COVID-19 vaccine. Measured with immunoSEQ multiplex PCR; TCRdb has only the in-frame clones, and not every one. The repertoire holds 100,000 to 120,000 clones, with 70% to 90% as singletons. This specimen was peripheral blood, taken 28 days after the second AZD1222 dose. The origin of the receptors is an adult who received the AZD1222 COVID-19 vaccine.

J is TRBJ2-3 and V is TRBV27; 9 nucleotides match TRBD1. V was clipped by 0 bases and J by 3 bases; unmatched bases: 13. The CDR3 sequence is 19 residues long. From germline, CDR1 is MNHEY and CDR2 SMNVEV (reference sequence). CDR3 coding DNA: TGTGCCAGCAGTTTATCGGCCGGGGTGACAGGGGGGAGGACAGATACGCAGTATTTT. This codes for CASSLSAGVTGGRTDTQYF.

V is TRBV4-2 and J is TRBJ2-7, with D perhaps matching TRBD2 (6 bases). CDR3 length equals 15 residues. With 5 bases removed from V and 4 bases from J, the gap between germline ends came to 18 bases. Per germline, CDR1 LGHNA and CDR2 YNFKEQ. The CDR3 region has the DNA TGTGCCAGCAGCTTCTCGGCGGGAACTGGTTACGAGCAGTACTTC. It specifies CASSFSAGTGYEQYF.

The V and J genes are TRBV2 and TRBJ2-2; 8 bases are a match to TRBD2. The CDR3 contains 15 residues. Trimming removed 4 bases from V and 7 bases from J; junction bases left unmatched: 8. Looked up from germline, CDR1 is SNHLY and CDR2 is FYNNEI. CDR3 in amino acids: CASSVGGRNNGELFF. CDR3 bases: TGTGCCAGCAGTGTAGGCGGGAGGAATAACGGGGAGCTGTTTTTT.

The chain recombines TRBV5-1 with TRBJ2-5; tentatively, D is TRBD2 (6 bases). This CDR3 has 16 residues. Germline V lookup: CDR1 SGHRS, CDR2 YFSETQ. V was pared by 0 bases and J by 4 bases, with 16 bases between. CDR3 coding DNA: TGCGCCAGCAGCTTGGCCGTCAATACCGGGAGAGAGACCCAGTACTTC. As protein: CASSLAVNTGRETQYF.

The CDR3 spells CASSRTGRLTEAFF. DNA of the CDR3: TGTGCCAGCAGCAGGACAGGGCGGCTGACTGAAGCTTTCTTT. The V gene is TRBV7-9, the J gene TRBJ1-1; 8 bases are shared with TRBD1. Per the germline V gene, CDR1 is SEHNR and CDR2 is FQNEAQ (reference sequence). The CDR3 spans 14 residues. V was clipped by 5 bases and J by 5 bases; unmatched bases: 7.

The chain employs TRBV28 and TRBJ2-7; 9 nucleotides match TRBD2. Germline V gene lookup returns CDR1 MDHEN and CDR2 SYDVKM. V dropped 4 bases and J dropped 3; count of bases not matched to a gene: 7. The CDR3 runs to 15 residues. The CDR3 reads CASSSSSGILYEQYF. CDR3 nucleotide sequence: TGTGCCAGCAGTTCCTCTAGCGGGATACTCTACGAGCAGTACTTC.

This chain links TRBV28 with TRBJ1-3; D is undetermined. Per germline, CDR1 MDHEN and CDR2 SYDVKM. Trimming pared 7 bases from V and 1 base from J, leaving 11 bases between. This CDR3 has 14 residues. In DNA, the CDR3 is TGTGCCAGCAAACATCAAGGGTCTGGAAACACCATATATTTT. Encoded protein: CASKHQGSGNTIYF.

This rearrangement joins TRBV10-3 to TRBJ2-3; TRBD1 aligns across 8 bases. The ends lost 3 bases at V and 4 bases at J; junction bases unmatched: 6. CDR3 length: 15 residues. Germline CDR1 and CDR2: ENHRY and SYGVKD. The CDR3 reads CAISDGQGRADTQYF. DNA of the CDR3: TGTGCCATCAGTGACGGACAGGGACGGGCAGATACGCAGTATTTT.

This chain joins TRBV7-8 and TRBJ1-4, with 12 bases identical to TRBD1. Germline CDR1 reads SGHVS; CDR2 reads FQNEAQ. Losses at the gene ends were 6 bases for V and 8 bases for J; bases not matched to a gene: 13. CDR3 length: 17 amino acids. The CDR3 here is CASSPGTGGPLFEKLFF. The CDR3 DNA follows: TGTGCCAGCAGTCCCGGGACAGGGGGCCCCCTTTTCGAAAAACTGTTTTTT.